Below are 22 T cell receptor beta chains sequenced from a single sample in a study of post-analysis software for immune sequencing data. Whole-study findings and limits: TRBV segments more frequent in patients than in controls numbered about five and included TRBV5-6, TRBV5-1 and TRBV20-1.

Antigens of these TCRs are unknown. Libraries were made from TCR beta cDNA, and they carried unique molecular identifiers. TCRdb analysed the PCR reads with MiXCR anew, one entry per CDR3 protein. The table includes a few hundred thousand distinct CDR3 sequences, about 40% detected once. The source material was blood. These receptor sequences come from a girl aged 5-17 years with multiple sclerosis.

This sequence joins TRBV5-1 and TRBJ2-7, with TRBD1 matching over 9 bases. Germline values: CDR1 SGHRS, CDR2 YFSETQ. J was trimmed by 0 bases and V by 1 base; bases with no gene match: 2. The CDR3 is made up of 15 amino acids. CDR3 sequence reads: CASSLWDRASYEQYF. CDR3 bases: TGCGCCAGCAGCTTGTGGGACAGGGCCTCCTACGAGCAGTACTTC. The complete variable domain, with remaining parts taken from reference TRBV5-1 and TRBJ2-7, reads KAGVTQTPRYLIKTRGQQVTLSCSPISGHRSVSWYQQTPGQGLQFLFEYFSETQRNKGNFPGRFSGRQFSNSRSEMNVSTLELGDSALYLCASSLWDRASYEQYFGPGTRLTVT.

This clonotype was found many times. The genes are TRBV20-1 and TRBJ2-1, with 9 bases identical to TRBD2. The V segment lost 0 bases and the J segment 0 bases; nucleotides outside the gene matches: 12. The CDR3 consists of 19 residues. Germline V gene sequence: CDR1 DFQATT, CDR2 SNEGSKA (reference sequence). The CDR3 coding sequence is TGCAGTGCTAGAGACGGTGCGGGAGGGGAGAGGGGCTCCTACAATGAGCAGTTCTTC. Its protein is CSARDGAGGERGSYNEQFF.

Note on this clonotype: A much larger clone lies one base from this, so it may be a read error. The rearrangement uses TRBV20-1 and TRBJ2-4; TRBD2 agrees at 9 bases. Looked up from germline, CDR1 is DFQATT and CDR2 is SNEGSKA (reference sequence). The length of the CDR3 is 15 residues. The CDR3 sequence: CSAKLAGVARNIQYF. Here the CDR3 DNA reads TGCAGTGCGAAACTAGCGGGCGTAGCCAGAAACATTCAGTACTTC.

This clonotype was detected ten times or more. This chain links TRBV20-1 with TRBJ2-5, with 8 positions matching TRBD1. Trimming at V came to 3 bases and at J to 3 bases, leaving 3 bases not matched to a gene. The CDR3 is made up of 13 amino acids. The germline V gene has CDR1 DFQATT and CDR2 SNEGSKA (reference sequence). CDR3 protein: CSASRQGKETQYF. In DNA, the CDR3 is TGCAGTGCTAGTAGACAGGGGAAAGAGACCCAGTACTTC.

This clonotype was seen a few times. The chain recombines TRBV19 with TRBJ2-1, with D uncertain. Germline CDR1 and CDR2: LNHDA and SQIVND (reference sequence). CDR3 length equals 13 residues. V was shortened by 3 bases and J by 8 bases, with 11 bases between the two germline ends. The CDR3 bases are TGTGCCAGTAGTATGCGGCGTGCGGATGAGCAGTTCTTC. Protein product: CASSMRRADEQFF.

The chain carries TRBV29-1 and TRBJ2-3; unclear D gene. V lost 4 bases to trimming and J lost 5 bases, with 16 bases between them. The CDR3 contains 14 residues. The germline CDR1 and CDR2 sequences are SQVTM and ANQGSEA. CDR3 residues: CSVVVGPPRDTQYF. The CDR3 DNA reads TGCAGCGTTGTGGTCGGTCCTCCACGAGATACGCAGTATTTT.

A word on this clonotype: The conserved phenylalanine or tryptophan normally closing the CDR3 is absent here, so this likely arose from a read error. The chain has TRBV15 and TRBJ2-1; D may be TRBD1 or TRBD2 (6 bases each). The germline V gene encodes CDR1 LNHNV and CDR2 YYDKDF (reference sequence). V lost 3 bases, J lost 5 bases, and 17 bases lay in between. The CDR3 is 16 residues long. The CDR3 reads CATSSTPGARHNEQFL. The CDR3 DNA sequence: TGTGCCACCAGCAGTACACCGGGGGCAAGGCACAATGAGCAGTTCCTC.

The chain has TRBV4-1 and TRBJ1-4; D remains ambiguous. V lost 7 bases and J 10 bases, leaving 19 bases between the germline ends. The length of the CDR3 is 14 residues. Germline V gives CDR1 MGHRA, CDR2 YSYEKL. CDR3 in amino acids: CASTETPGIRKLFF. CDR3 nucleotides: TGCGCCAGCACCGAAACCCCCGGTATTCGAAAACTGTTTTTT.

This clonotype was picked up a small number of times. CDR3 bases: TGTGCCAGCAGTTACTCCCCTAGCGGGAGCCGGAATGAGCAGTTCTTC. Translated, it gives CASSYSPSGSRNEQFF. The chain carries TRBV6-5 and TRBJ2-1; the match to TRBD2 covers 10 bases. Trimming cost V 0 bases and J 7 bases; bases outside gene matches: 6. The CDR3 runs 16 residues. Looked up from germline, CDR1 is MNHEY and CDR2 is SVGAGI.

The chain carries TRBV11-2 and TRBJ2-2; D gene uncertain. CDR1 and CDR2 (germline): SGHAT, FQNNGV. V lost 2 bases and J 3 bases, leaving 7 bases between the germline ends. The CDR3 spans 14 residues. This CDR3 reads CASSLLRDTGELFF. The DNA for the CDR3 is TGTGCCAGCAGCTTACTTAGGGACACCGGGGAGCTGTTTTTT.

This clonotype was counted many times. This chain connects TRBV7-2 to TRBJ2-5, with TRBD2 as a possible D gene (5 bases). Germline V gene data show CDR1 as SGHTA and CDR2 as FQGNSA. The CDR3 is 15 residues long. Trimming stripped 6 bases from V and 5 bases from J, with 19 bases between. Written as DNA, the CDR3 is TGTGCCAGCAGTTGGCGGGCCTCCGTGGGGGAGACCCAGTACTTC. Its translation is CASSWRASVGETQYF.

Many counts were recorded for this clonotype. V usage is TRBV7-9 and J usage is TRBJ1-1; the match to TRBD1 covers 8 bases. Germline-derived CDR1 and CDR2 are SEHNR and FQNEAQ (reference sequence). J lost 5 bases, V lost 8 bases, and 4 bases had no gene match. The CDR3 is 12 residues long. Here the CDR3 DNA reads TGTGCCAGCCGTACAGGGGGGACTGAAGCTTTCTTT. Translating it yields CASRTGGTEAFF.

V usage is TRBV20-1 and J usage is TRBJ1-1; D possibly corresponds to TRBD1 (6 bases). This CDR3 has 14 residues. Germline V gene data show CDR1 as DFQATT and CDR2 as SNEGSKA (reference sequence). Deletions cut 6 bases from V and 6 bases from J, with 20 bases between. As DNA, the CDR3 is TGCAGTGCCCCGGGGGGGCCTTGGGGCCCTGAAGCTTTCTTT. This codes for CSAPGGPWGPEAFF.

A remark on this clonotype: This could be a read error, since a much larger clone is one nucleotide away. The rearrangement links TRBV12-3 or TRBV12-4 to TRBJ2-5; D possibly matches TRBD1 or TRBD2 (5 bases each). This CDR3 region has 12 residues. The ends were cut back, 5 bases at V and 11 bases at J, with 15 bases in the middle. CDR3 residues: CASSKGTVGQYF. DNA of the CDR3: TGTGCCAGCAGTAAGGGGACGGTCGGGCAGTACTTC.

This clonotype was counted at least ten times. The chain combines TRBV7-9 with TRBJ2-4; unclear D gene. The germline V gene has CDR1 SEHNR and CDR2 FQNEAQ (reference sequence). The CDR3 has 12 amino acids. The germline V and J ends were trimmed by 10 bases and 5 bases, with 12 bases remaining between them. The DNA of the CDR3 is TGTGCCATACTGAATGTCCAAAACATTCAGTACTTC. Translating it yields CAILNVQNIQYF.

This clonotype was counted at least ten times. The chain links TRBV18 to TRBJ2-5, with TRBD1 matching over 7 bases. With V trimmed by 3 bases and J by 6 bases, 7 bases remained unmatched. The CDR3 is made up of 14 amino acids. From germline, CDR1 is KGHSH and CDR2 LQKENI. The CDR3 DNA sequence: TGTGCCAGCTCACCCGGGACAGATGGAAAGACCCAGTACTTC. Its translation is CASSPGTDGKTQYF.

Note on this clonotype: At one boundary the junction diverges from the germline segment, which might be a read error. The V call is TRBV2, the J call TRBJ1-6, with 9 bases aligning to TRBD1. There are 14 residues in the CDR3. The germline V gene encodes CDR1 SNHLY and CDR2 FYNNEI. For the CDR3, the DNA is TGTGCCAGCAGTCTGGGACAGGGTTATTCATCCCTCCACTTT. This sequence encodes CASSLGQGYSSLHF.

The rearrangement joins TRBV7-2 to TRBJ2-5, with 8 bases identical to TRBD1. Germline V gene lookup returns CDR1 SGHTA and CDR2 FQGNSA. After removal of 2 bases from V and 2 bases from J, the junction contained 4 bases not matched to a gene. The length of the CDR3 is 15 residues. The chain's CDR3 is CASSLNRGRQETQYF. CDR3 DNA: TGTGCCAGCAGCTTAAACAGGGGGAGGCAAGAGACCCAGTACTTC.

This clonotype was observed many times. The chain combines TRBV4-1 with TRBJ2-1; D perhaps matches TRBD2 (5 bases). Looked up from germline, CDR1 is MGHRA and CDR2 is YSYEKL. The CDR3 is made up of 16 amino acids. Trimming stripped 1 base from V and 4 bases from J, with 14 bases between. The CDR3 nucleotides are TGCGCCAGCAGCCAAGTAGAAGCGGTCCTTTACAATGAGCAGTTCTTC. Translating gives CASSQVEAVLYNEQFF.

This clonotype was observed many times. The J gene is TRBJ2-4, the V gene TRBV14; D might be TRBD1 or TRBD2, each matching 5 bases. The CDR3 spans 14 residues. In germline, CDR1 is SGHDN, CDR2 FVKESK. V was shortened by 5 bases and J by 0 bases, with 8 bases between the two germline ends. In DNA form, the CDR3 reads TGTGCCAGCAGCGACGGGACAGCCAAAAACATTCAGTACTTC. This sequence encodes CASSDGTAKNIQYF.

This clonotype was counted at least ten times. The chain combines TRBV20-1 with TRBJ2-5; D is unresolved. Germline V gene data show CDR1 as DFQATT and CDR2 as SNEGSKA (reference sequence). The CDR3 spans 11 residues. V dropped 6 bases and J dropped 5 bases, with 10 bases sitting between them. The CDR3 DNA sequence: TGCAGTGCCCCGAATGGGGAGACCCAGTACTTC. Protein sequence: CSAPNGETQYF.

In its sample, this clonotype was seen many times. The DNA of the CDR3 is TGTGCCACCAGCAGGCCTCCCCAAGAGACCCAGTACTTC. Translating gives CATSRPPQETQYF. This sequence joins TRBV15 and TRBJ2-5; D remains unclear. The CDR3 runs 13 residues. V was shortened by 3 bases and J by 1 base, with 6 bases between the two germline ends. The germline V gene encodes CDR1 LNHNV and CDR2 YYDKDF (reference sequence).